A single sample gave rise to the 7 T cell receptor beta chains below, sequenced in a study of blood T cell repertoires in COVID-19. Repertoires were generated with immunoSEQ multiplex PCR, while TCRdb's copy carries only in-frame clones and drops some. The sample lists roughly 130,000 clones, 84% occurring once. The sequencing sample was made of peripheral blood. These receptors were obtained from a woman aged 55-69 years with acute or convalescent COVID-19.

This chain links TRBV7-9 with TRBJ1-1; maybe TRBD1 (6 bases). The CDR3 is made up of 13 amino acids. Trimming shortened V by 4 bases and J by 6 bases, and 12 bases separated the two germline ends. Per germline, CDR1 SEHNR and CDR2 FQNEAQ (reference sequence). This chain's CDR3 is CASSSGGAAEAFF. The CDR3 region has the DNA TGTGCCAGCAGCTCGGGGGGCGCGGCTGAAGCTTTCTTT.

This chain links TRBV19 with TRBJ2-1, with 10 bases identical to TRBD2. The ends lost 9 bases at V and 2 bases at J; junction bases unmatched: 4. The CDR3 sequence is 14 residues long. Germline CDR1 LNHDA, CDR2 SQIVND (reference sequence). CDR3 sequence: CASSTSGPYNEQFF. The DNA for the CDR3 is TGTGCCAGCTCGACTAGCGGGCCCTACAATGAGCAGTTCTTC. Full variable domain (rest looked up from reference TRBV19 and TRBJ2-1): DGGITQSPKYLFRKEGQNVTLSCEQNLNHDAMYWYRQDPGQGLRLIYYSQIVNDFQKGDIAEGYSVSREKKESFPLTVTSAQKNPTAFYLCASSTSGPYNEQFFGPGTRLTVL.

The chain couples TRBV5-1 to TRBJ1-4, with a possible D match to TRBD1 (6 bases). The CDR3 is made up of 15 amino acids. Trimming cost V 4 bases and J 3 bases, with 13 bases left between them. Germline loops: CDR1 SGHRS, CDR2 YFSETQ. The CDR3, as DNA: TGCGCCAGCAGCGCAAACACAGGGTCTAATGAAAAACTGTTTTTT. Amino acid sequence: CASSANTGSNEKLFF.

The V call is TRBV30, the J call TRBJ1-3, with D possibly matching TRBD1 (5 bases). The CDR3 has 13 amino acids. The V and J ends lost 1 base and 9 bases respectively, with 13 bases between them. CDR1 and CDR2 from the germline V gene are GTSNPN and SVGIG (reference sequence). The chain's CDR3 is CAWSEQGSGTIYF. The CDR3 nucleotides are TGTGCCTGGAGTGAGCAGGGTTCTGGCACCATATATTTT. Complete variable domain (other parts from reference TRBV30 and TRBJ1-3): SQTIHQWPATLVQPVGSPLSLECTVEGTSNPNLYWYRQAAGRGLQLLFYSVGIGQISSEVPQNLSASRPQDRQFILSSKKLLLSDSGFYLCAWSEQGSGTIYFGEGSWLTVV.

Written as DNA, the CDR3 is TGTGCCAGCAGCTCCGGGACTAGGTCTTTGGATGAGCAGTTCTTC. This translates into CASSSGTRSLDEQFF. The chain carries TRBV7-3 and TRBJ2-1; 8 bases are shared with TRBD2. CDR1 SGHTA and CDR2 FQGTGA come from the germline V gene. The CDR3 extends over 15 amino acids. The ends lost 4 bases at V and 8 bases at J; junction bases unmatched: 10.

J is TRBJ1-1 and V is TRBV6-5; 7 bases align to TRBD1. There are 15 residues in the CDR3. The V gene's germline CDR1 is MNHEY and CDR2 SVGAGI. V was clipped by 8 bases and J by 2 bases; unmatched bases: 11. CDR3 in amino acids: CASAQQGRSNTEAFF. Here the CDR3 DNA reads TGTGCCAGCGCCCAACAGGGGAGAAGCAACACTGAAGCTTTCTTT.

V usage is TRBV24-1 and J usage is TRBJ1-1; D is unresolved. CDR3 length: 13 amino acids. The germline V and J ends were trimmed by 3 bases and 1 base, with 5 bases remaining between them. The germline V gene encodes CDR1 KGHDR and CDR2 SFDVKD. The CDR3 coding sequence is TGTGCCACCAGTGATCTCGGGAACACTGAAGCTTTCTTT. It encodes CATSDLGNTEAFF.